This TCR beta chain was sequenced during a study of cytomegalovirus exposure and HLA in healthy donors. General study points: In an earlier analysis, about 87% or about 30%: the productive usage of most TCR beta V segments. Serostatus for CMV was the only available immune exposure information. Later on, an analysis found that several of the most significant clusters appeared to be linked to common viral pathogens, which included parvovirus B19.

The primer mix had 60 Vbeta and 13 Jbeta primers. Produced via immunoSEQ multiplex PCR; TCRdb's table is partial and in-frame only. The repertoire holds 90,000 to 140,000 clones, about 83% seen once, with about 6.3% in the top ten. A remark on this clone: Its matching antigen is unknown.

The specimen was PBMCs. The TCR originated in a man between 18 and 29 years old in good health and CMV-seronegative.

The CDR3 loop is CASSQPDRLVQPQHF. The CDR3 DNA reads TGCGCCAGCAGCCAACCTGACAGGCTAGTTCAGCCCCAGCATTTT. The chain uses TRBV4-3 and TRBJ1-5; tentatively, D is TRBD1 (6 bases). The CDR3 has 15 amino acids. Germline V gene lookup returns CDR1 LGHNA and CDR2 YSLEER. Deletions cut 2 bases from V and 6 bases from J, with 14 bases between.